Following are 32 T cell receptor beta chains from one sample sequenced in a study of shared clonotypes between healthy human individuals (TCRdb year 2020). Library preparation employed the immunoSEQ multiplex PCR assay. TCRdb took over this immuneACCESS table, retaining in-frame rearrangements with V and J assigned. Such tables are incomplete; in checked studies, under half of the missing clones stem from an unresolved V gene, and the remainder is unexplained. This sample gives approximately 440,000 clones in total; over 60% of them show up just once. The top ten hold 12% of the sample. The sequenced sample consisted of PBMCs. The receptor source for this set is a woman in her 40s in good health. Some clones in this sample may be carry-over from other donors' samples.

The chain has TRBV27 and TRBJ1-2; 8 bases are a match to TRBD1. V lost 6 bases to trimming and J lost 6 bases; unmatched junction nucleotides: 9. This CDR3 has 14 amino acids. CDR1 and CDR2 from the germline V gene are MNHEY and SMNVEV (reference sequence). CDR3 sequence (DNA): TGTGCCAGCAGGGTCGGACAGGGTGATGATGGCTACACCTTC. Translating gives CASRVGQGDDGYTF.

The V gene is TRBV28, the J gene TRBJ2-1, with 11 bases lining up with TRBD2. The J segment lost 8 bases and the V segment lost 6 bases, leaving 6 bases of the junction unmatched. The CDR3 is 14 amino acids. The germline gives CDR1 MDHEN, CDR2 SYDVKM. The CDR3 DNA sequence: TGTGCCAGCAGCACTAGCGGGAGAAGGGATGAGCAGTTCTTC. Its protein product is CASSTSGRRDEQFF.

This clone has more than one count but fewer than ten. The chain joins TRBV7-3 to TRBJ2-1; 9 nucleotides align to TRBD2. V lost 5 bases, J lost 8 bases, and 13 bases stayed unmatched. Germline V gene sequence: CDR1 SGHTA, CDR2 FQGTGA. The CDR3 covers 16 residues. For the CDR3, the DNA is TGTGCCAGCAGCAGGAGGGGGGCTAGCGGGACGGATGAGCAGTTCTTC. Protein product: CASSRRGASGTDEQFF.

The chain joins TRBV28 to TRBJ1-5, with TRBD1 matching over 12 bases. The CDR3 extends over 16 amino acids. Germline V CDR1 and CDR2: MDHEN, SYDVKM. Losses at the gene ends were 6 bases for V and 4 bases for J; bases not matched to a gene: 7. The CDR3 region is CASSHGDRGLNQPQHF. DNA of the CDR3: TGTGCCAGCAGCCACGGGGACAGGGGGCTTAATCAGCCCCAGCATTTT.

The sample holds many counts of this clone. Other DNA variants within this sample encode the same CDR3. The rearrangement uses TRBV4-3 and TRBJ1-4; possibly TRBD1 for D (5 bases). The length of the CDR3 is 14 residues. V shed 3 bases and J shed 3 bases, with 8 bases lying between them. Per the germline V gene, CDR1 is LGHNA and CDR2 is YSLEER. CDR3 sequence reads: CASSHDSSNEKLFF. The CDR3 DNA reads TGCGCCAGCAGCCACGACAGTTCTAATGAAAAACTGTTTTTT.

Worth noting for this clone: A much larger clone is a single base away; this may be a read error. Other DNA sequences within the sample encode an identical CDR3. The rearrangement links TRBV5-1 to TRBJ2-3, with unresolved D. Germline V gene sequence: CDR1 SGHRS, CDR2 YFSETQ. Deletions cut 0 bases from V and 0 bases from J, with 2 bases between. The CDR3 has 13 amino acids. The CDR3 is CASSLDSTDTQYF. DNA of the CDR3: TGCGCCAGCAGCTTGGACAGCACAGATACGCAGTATTTT.

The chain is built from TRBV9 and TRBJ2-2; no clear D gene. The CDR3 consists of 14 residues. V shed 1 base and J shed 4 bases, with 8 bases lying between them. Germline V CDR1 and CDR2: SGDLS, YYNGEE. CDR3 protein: CASSVLSGTGELFF. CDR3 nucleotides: TGTGCCAGCAGCGTACTGTCGGGCACCGGGGAGCTGTTTTTT.

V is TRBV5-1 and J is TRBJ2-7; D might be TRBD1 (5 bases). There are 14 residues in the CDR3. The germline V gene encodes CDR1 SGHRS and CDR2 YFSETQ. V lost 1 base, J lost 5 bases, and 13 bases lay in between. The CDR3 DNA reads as TGCGCCAGCAGCTTGCTACAGGCTCGCGACGAGCAGTACTTC. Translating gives CASSLLQARDEQYF. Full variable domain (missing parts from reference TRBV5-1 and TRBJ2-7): KAGVTQTPRYLIKTRGQQVTLSCSPISGHRSVSWYQQTPGQGLQFLFEYFSETQRNKGNFPGRFSGRQFSNSRSEMNVSTLELGDSALYLCASSLLQARDEQYFGPGTRLTVT.

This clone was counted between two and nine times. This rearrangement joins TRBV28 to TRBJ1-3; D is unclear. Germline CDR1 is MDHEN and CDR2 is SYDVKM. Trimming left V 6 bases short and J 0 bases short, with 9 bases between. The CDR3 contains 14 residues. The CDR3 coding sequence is TGTGCCAGCAGAAGTGGGAGCTCTGGAAACACCATATATTTT. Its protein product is CASRSGSSGNTIYF. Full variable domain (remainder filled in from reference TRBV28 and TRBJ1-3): DVKVTQSSRYLVKRTGEKVFLECVQDMDHENMFWYRQDPGLGLRLIYFSYDVKMKEKGDIPEGYSVSREKKERFSLILESASTNQTSMYLCASRSGSSGNTIYFGEGSWLTVV.

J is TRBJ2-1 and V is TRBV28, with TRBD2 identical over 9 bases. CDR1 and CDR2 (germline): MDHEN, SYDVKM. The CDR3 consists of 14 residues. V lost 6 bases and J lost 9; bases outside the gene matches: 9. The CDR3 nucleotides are TGTGCCAGCAGCCCCGGTGCGGGAGGGGTTGAGCAGTTCTTC. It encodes CASSPGAGGVEQFF.

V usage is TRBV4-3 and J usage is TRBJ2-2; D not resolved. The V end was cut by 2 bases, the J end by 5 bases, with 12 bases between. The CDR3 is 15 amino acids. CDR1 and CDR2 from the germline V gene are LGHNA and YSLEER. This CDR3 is CASSQFTVGTGELFF. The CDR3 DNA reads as TGCGCCAGCAGCCAATTCACAGTGGGAACCGGGGAGCTGTTTTTT.

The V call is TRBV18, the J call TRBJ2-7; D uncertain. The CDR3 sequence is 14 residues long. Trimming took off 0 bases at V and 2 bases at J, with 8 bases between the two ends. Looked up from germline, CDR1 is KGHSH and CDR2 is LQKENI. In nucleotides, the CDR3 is TGTGCCAGCTCACCACCGTCCAAGCCCTACGAGCAGTACTTC. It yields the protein CASSPPSKPYEQYF. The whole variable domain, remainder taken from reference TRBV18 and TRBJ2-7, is NAGVMQNPRHLVRRRGQEARLRCSPMKGHSHVYWYRQLPEEGLKFMVYLQKENIIDESGMPKERFSAEFPKEGPSILRIQQVVRGDSAAYFCASSPPSKPYEQYFGPGTRLTVT.

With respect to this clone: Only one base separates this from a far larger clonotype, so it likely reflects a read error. CDR3 DNA sequence: TGTGCCAGCAGTGCTACCCCTGGGAATGAGCAGTTCTTC. It translates to CASSATPGNEQFF. The V gene is TRBV25-1, the J gene TRBJ2-1; D remains unclear. This CDR3 spans 13 amino acids. The V gene's germline CDR1 is MGHDK and CDR2 SYGVNS. The V and J ends lost 4 bases and 7 bases respectively, with 11 bases between them.

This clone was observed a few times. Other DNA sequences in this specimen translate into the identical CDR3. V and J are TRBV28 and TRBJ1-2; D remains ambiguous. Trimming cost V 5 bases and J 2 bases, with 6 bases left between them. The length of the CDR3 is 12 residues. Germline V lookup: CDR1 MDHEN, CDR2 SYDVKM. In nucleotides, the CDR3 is TGTGCCAGCAGTAGACAAAACTATGGCTACACCTTC. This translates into CASSRQNYGYTF.

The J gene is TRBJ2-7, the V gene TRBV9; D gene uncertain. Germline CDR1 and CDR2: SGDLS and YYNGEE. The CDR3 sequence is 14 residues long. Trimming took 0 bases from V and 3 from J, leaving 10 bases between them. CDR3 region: CASSVGSQNYEQYF. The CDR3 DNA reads TGTGCCAGCAGCGTAGGGTCCCAAAACTACGAGCAGTACTTC.

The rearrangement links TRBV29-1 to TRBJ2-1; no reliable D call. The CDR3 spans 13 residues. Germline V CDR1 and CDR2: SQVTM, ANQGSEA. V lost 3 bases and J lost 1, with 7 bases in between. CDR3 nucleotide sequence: TGCAGCGTTGACTCCAGGTCCTACAATGAGCAGTTCTTC. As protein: CSVDSRSYNEQFF.

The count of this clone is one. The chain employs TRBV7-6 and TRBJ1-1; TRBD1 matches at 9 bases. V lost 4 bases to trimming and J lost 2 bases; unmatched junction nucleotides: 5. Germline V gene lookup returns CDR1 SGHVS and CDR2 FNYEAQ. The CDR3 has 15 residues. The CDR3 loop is CASSSGQGRNTEAFF. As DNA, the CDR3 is TGTGCCAGCAGCTCGGGACAGGGCCGAAACACTGAAGCTTTCTTT.

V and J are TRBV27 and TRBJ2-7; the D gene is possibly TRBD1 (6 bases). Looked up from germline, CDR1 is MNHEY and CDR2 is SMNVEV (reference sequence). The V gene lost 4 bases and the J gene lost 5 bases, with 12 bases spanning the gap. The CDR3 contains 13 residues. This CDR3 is CASSSGHLNEQYF. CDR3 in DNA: TGTGCCAGCAGTTCGGGACATCTCAACGAGCAGTACTTC.

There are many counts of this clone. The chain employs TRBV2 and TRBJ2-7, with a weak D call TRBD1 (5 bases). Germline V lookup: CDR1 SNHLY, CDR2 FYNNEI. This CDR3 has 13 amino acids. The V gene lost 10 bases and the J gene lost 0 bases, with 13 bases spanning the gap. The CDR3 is CATSTVFSYEQYF. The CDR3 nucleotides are TGTGCCACCTCGACAGTGTTCTCCTACGAGCAGTACTTC.

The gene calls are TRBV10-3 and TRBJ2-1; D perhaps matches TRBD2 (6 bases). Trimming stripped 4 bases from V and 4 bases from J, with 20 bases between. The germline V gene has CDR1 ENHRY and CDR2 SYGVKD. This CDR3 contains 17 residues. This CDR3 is CAISGPMDSGKYNEQFF. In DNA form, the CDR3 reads TGTGCCATCAGTGGGCCCATGGATAGCGGAAAATACAATGAGCAGTTCTTC.

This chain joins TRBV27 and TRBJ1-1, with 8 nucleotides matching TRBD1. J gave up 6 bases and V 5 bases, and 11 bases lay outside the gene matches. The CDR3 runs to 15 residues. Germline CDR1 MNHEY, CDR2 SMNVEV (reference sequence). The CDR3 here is CASSPRDRMRSEAFF. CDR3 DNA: TGTGCCAGCAGTCCCCGGGACAGGATGAGGTCTGAAGCTTTCTTT.

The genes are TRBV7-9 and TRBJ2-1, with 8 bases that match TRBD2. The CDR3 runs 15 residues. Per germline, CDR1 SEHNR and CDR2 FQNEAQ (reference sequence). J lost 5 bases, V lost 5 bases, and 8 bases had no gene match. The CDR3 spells CASSLRSGGNNEQFF. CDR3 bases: TGTGCCAGCAGCCTGAGGAGCGGGGGTAACAATGAGCAGTTCTTC.

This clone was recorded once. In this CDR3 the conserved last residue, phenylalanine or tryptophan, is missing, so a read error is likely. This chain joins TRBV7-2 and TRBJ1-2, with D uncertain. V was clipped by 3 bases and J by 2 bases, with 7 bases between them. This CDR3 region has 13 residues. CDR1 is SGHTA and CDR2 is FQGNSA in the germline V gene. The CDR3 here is CASSFAPNYGYTL. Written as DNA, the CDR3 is TGTGCCAGCAGCTTCGCGCCAAACTATGGCTACACCCTC.

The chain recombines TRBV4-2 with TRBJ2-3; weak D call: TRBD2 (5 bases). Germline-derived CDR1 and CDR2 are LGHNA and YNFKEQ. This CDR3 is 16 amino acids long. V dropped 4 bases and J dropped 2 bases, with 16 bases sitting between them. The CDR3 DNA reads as TGTGCCAGCAGCCCAACTTTGGAGGAATCCACAGATACGCAGTATTTT. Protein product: CASSPTLEESTDTQYF.

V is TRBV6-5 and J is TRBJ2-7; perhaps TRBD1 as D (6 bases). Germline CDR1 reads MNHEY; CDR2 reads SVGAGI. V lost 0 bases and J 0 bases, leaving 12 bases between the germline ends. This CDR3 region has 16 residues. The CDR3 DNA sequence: TGTGCCAGCAGTTACTCGAAGAGGACAGCCTCCTACGAGCAGTACTTC. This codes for CASSYSKRTASYEQYF.

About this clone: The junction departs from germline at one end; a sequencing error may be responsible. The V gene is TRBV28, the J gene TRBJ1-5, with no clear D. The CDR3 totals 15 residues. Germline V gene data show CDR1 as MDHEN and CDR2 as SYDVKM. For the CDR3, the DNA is TGTGCCAGCAGTTTAAGTTACGGTAGCTATCAGCCCCAGCATTTT. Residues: CASSLSYGSYQPQHF.

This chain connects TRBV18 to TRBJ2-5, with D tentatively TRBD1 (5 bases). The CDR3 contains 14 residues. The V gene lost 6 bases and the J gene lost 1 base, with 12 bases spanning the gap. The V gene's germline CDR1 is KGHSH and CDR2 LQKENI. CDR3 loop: CASSPTDSQETQYF. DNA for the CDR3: TGTGCCAGCTCCCCTACTGACAGCCAAGAGACCCAGTACTTC.

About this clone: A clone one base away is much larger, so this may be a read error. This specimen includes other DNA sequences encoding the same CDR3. As DNA, the CDR3 is TGTAGCGTGAGGGCAGGATGGGGGATGAACACTGAAGCTTTCTTT. Residues: CSVRAGWGMNTEAFF. V and J are TRBV29-1 and TRBJ1-1; TRBD1 might be the D (5 bases). Germline values: CDR1 SQVTM, CDR2 ANQGSEA. This CDR3 has 15 amino acids.

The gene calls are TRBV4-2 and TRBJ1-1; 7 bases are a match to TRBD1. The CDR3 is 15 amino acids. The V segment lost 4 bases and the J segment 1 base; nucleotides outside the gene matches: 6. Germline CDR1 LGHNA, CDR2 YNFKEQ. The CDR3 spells CASSPRQGQNTEAFF. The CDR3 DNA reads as TGTGCCAGCAGCCCACGACAGGGTCAGAACACTGAAGCTTTCTTT.

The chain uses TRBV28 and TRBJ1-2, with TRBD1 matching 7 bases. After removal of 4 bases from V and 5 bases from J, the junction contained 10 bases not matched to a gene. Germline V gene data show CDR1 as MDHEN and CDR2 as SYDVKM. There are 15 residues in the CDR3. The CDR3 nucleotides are TGTGCCAGCAGTTCCAGCTCGACAGGGATATATGGCTACACCTTC. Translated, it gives CASSSSSTGIYGYTF.

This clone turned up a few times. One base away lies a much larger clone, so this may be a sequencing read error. The CDR3 is CAWSLYVTGGYCEQYF. The CDR3 DNA sequence: TGTGCCTGGAGTCTATATGTGACTGGCGGTTACTGCGAGCAGTACTTC. V usage is TRBV30 and J usage is TRBJ2-7, with D hard to call. Germline assignment: CDR1 GTSNPN and CDR2 SVGIG (reference sequence). Trimming pared 2 bases from V and 6 bases from J, leaving 23 bases between. This CDR3 is built from 16 residues.

The CDR3 coding sequence is TGTGCCAGCAGCTTAGAGCCTAATTTGGGGCAGTACTTC. It translates to CASSLEPNLGQYF. The chain carries TRBV7-2 and TRBJ2-7; D not resolved. The CDR3 is made up of 13 amino acids. V lost 1 base, J lost 9 bases, and 13 bases lay in between. Germline CDR1 SGHTA, CDR2 FQGNSA.